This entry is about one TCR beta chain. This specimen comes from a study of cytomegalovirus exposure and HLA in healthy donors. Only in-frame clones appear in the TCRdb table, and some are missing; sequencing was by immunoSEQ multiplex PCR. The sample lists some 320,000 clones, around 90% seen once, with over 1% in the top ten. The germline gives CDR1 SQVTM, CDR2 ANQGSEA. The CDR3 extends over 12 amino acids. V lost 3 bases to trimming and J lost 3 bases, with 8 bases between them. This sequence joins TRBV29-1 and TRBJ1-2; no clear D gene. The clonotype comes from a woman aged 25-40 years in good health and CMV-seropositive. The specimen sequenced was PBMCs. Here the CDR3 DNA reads TGCAGCGTTGATTGGCTAGACTATGGCTACACCTTC. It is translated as CSVDWLDYGYTF.